What follows is one T cell receptor (beta chain) and its context. V lost 2 bases and J lost 9, with 13 bases in between. Germline V gene data show CDR1 as MNHEY and CDR2 as SVGEGT. This CDR3 is built from 13 residues. As processed by the authors: Amplified reference gene primers provided the basis for estimating nucleated cell counts. Clones were sequenced by immunoSEQ multiplex PCR, and TCRdb holds only the in-frame ones, with some missing. V and J calls and clone size are as listed in that table; D and trimming were resolved from the DNA. Here the sample spans 140,000 to 150,000 clones, approximately 88% being singletons. This sample stems from a study of blood T cell repertoires in COVID-19.

J is TRBJ1-2 and V is TRBV6-2 or TRBV6-3; D might be TRBD1 (6 bases). This TCR was sampled from a woman in her twenties or thirties with acute COVID-19. Sequenced sample: PBMCs or T cells enriched from blood (not recorded which). CDR3 loop: CASSYDRGGRYTF. CDR3 in DNA: TGTGCCAGCAGTTACGATAGAGGGGGTCGCTACACCTTC.